Listed here are 8 T cell receptor beta chains from one sample, sequenced in a study of blood T cell repertoires in COVID-19. Here immunoSEQ multiplex PCR was the method, and the copy in TCRdb shows in-frame clones only, minus some. The repertoire has 400,000 to 550,000 clones, roughly nine tenths of them found once; the top ten carry approximately 2%. Sequencing used PBMCs or T cells enriched from blood (not recorded which). Source of these receptors: a young woman with acute COVID-19.

The chain recombines TRBV7-6 with TRBJ1-3, with D maybe TRBD1 (5 bases). Germline CDR1 is SGHVS and CDR2 is FNYEAQ. This CDR3 has 15 residues. V was trimmed by 6 bases and J by 2 bases, leaving 14 bases between them. CDR3 region: CASSAAGGTGNTIYF. The CDR3 DNA reads TGTGCCAGCAGTGCCGCCGGGGGAACTGGAAACACCATATATTTT. Full variable domain (missing parts from reference TRBV7-6 and TRBJ1-3): GAGVSQSPRYKVTKRGQDVALRCDPISGHVSLYWYRQALGQGPEFLTYFNYEAQQDKSGLPNDRFSAERPEGSISTLTIQRTEQRDSAMYRCASSAAGGTGNTIYFGEGSWLTVV.

The CDR3 DNA reads as TGTGCCAGCAGTTACGCTGACTCGAACACCGGGGAGCTGTTTTTT. Translation: CASSYADSNTGELFF. The chain has TRBV6-6 and TRBJ2-2; no clear D. This CDR3 has 15 residues. Germline values: CDR1 MNHNY, CDR2 SVGAGI (reference sequence). The V and J ends lost 2 bases and 0 bases respectively, with 7 bases between them.

The rearrangement uses TRBV12-3 or TRBV12-4 and TRBJ2-7; D may be TRBD2 (5 bases). Deletions cut 7 bases from V and 3 bases from J, with 13 bases between. The CDR3 spans 13 residues. In nucleotides, the CDR3 is TGTGCCAGCACTTCGAGGGTTAACTACGAGCAGTACTTC. It is translated as CASTSRVNYEQYF.

The CDR3 DNA reads as TGTGCCAGCAGCTCGCGACAGGGCTCTGGAAACACCATATATTTT. Its translation is CASSSRQGSGNTIYF. The chain links TRBV7-9 to TRBJ1-3, with TRBD1 matching 7 bases. Trimming at V came to 4 bases and at J to 0 bases, leaving 3 bases not matched to a gene. Looked up from germline, CDR1 is SEHNR and CDR2 is FQNEAQ (reference sequence). The CDR3 length is 15 residues.

The V and J genes are TRBV2 and TRBJ2-1; D is uncertain. CDR1 and CDR2 from the germline V gene are SNHLY and FYNNEI. The length of the CDR3 is 12 residues. The V end lost 3 bases, the J end lost 3 bases, and 3 bases lay between the germline ends. The CDR3 nucleotides are TGTGCCAGCAGTGACAACTACAATGAGCAGTTCTTC. Encoded protein: CASSDNYNEQFF.

The chain couples TRBV30 to TRBJ2-5; 10 bases are a match to TRBD2. Germline loops: CDR1 GTSNPN, CDR2 SVGIG (reference sequence). The CDR3 consists of 15 residues. V shed 1 base, J shed 5 bases, and the junction held 7 bases outside the gene matches. The DNA of the CDR3 is TGTGCCTGGAGTGCGGCTAGCGGGAGTCTGGAGACCCAGTACTTC. This translates into CAWSAASGSLETQYF.

The V and J genes are TRBV6-2 or TRBV6-3 and TRBJ2-7, with D perhaps matching TRBD1 (5 bases). V was pared by 1 base and J by 6 bases, with 13 bases between. Looked up from germline, CDR1 is MNHEY and CDR2 is SVGEGT. The CDR3 is 14 amino acids. The CDR3 sequence: CASSYYGPRGEQYF. The CDR3 DNA reads as TGTGCCAGCAGTTACTACGGGCCAAGGGGCGAGCAGTACTTC.

The chain has TRBV6-5 and TRBJ1-6; D remains unclear. V was trimmed by 4 bases and J by 0 bases, leaving 10 bases between them. There are 16 residues in the CDR3. Germline V lookup: CDR1 MNHEY, CDR2 SVGAGI. The CDR3 spells CASSSDGSSYNSPLHF. CDR3 nucleotide sequence: TGTGCCAGCAGTTCCGACGGGAGCTCCTATAATTCACCCCTCCACTTT.